This TCR beta chain is drawn from a study of blood T cell repertoires in COVID-19. V was shortened by 4 bases and J by 8 bases, with 11 bases between the two germline ends. CDR1 SGHTA and CDR2 FQGNSA come from the germline V gene. The CDR3 consists of 13 residues. Here immunoSEQ multiplex PCR was the method, and the copy in TCRdb shows in-frame clones only, minus some. The sample includes about 440,000 clones, roughly 88% of them seen just once. Followed longitudinally, the Seattle patients had been enrolled during active infection. The sequenced sample was peripheral blood. This chain connects TRBV7-2 to TRBJ1-4; D uncertain. The origin of this receptor is a woman between 45 and 65 years old with COVID-19, enrolled during active disease. The CDR3 loop is CASSSYNWEKLFF. The CDR3, as DNA: TGTGCCAGCAGCTCTTATAACTGGGAAAAACTGTTTTTT.